This entry lists 32 T cell receptor beta chains sequenced from one sample in a study of T-cell reconstitution after alpha-beta-depleted transplantation in children (dated by TCRdb to 2016 to 2017). The library was generated by PCR. Data came from an Illumina HiSeq 2500. TCR library preparation used molecular barcoding, with unique molecular identifiers applied to normalize quantification of the TCRbeta repertoire. Using fastp trimming at Q25 and MiXCR clonotype assembly, TCRdb reanalyzed the public sequencing data and kept in-frame beta chains. Records with the same CDR3 protein are collapsed into one entry carrying the most frequent genes and DNA. The table for this sample lists about 540,000 distinct CDR3 sequences; about 16% of them were counted only once. More than 2.5% of the sample is in the top ten clones. The sequencing here drew on PBMCs from the stem cell graft donor, taken from the stem cell graft. The receptors here all came from a human donor who donated a stem cell graft to a child with acute lymphoblastic leukemia.

CDR3 in amino acids: CASSQNSFDQPQHF. The CDR3 DNA sequence: TGTGCCAGCAGCCAAAACAGTTTCGATCAGCCCCAGCATTTT. V gene TRBV7-9 combines with J gene TRBJ1-5; the D is unclear. CDR3 length: 14 residues. Germline-derived CDR1 and CDR2 are SEHNR and FQNEAQ (reference sequence). V was pared by 5 bases and J by 5 bases, with 13 bases between.

The chain employs TRBV27 and TRBJ2-1, with 7 bases matching TRBD2. V lost 8 bases and J lost 0; bases outside the gene matches: 7. Germline CDR1 reads MNHEY; CDR2 reads SMNVEV (reference sequence). This CDR3 is built from 15 residues. CDR3 protein: CASGGGVYSYNEQFF. The CDR3 DNA reads TGTGCCAGCGGGGGAGGGGTCTACTCCTACAATGAGCAGTTCTTC.

This clonotype appeared once. The rearrangement joins TRBV4-1 to TRBJ2-1; the match to TRBD2 covers 12 bases. V trimming: 1 base; J trimming: 0 bases; junction bases outside the gene matches: 4. The CDR3 runs 18 residues. Germline V gene sequence: CDR1 MGHRA, CDR2 YSYEKL. CDR3 amino acids: CASSQGLAGANSYNEQFF. The CDR3 nucleotides read TGCGCCAGCAGCCAAGGACTAGCGGGAGCCAACTCCTACAATGAGCAGTTCTTC.

V usage is TRBV12-3 or TRBV12-4 and J usage is TRBJ1-1, with D tentatively TRBD1 (6 bases). V was pared by 6 bases and J by 5 bases, with 16 bases between. CDR3 length equals 14 residues. The CDR3 is CASRRQGRPTEAFF. CDR3 sequence (DNA): TGTGCCAGCAGGCGGCAGGGGAGACCGACTGAAGCTTTCTTT.

V gene TRBV5-6 combines with J gene TRBJ1-2; D is ambiguous. Germline V gene sequence: CDR1 SGHDT, CDR2 YYEEEE. V lost 8 bases and J lost 6, with 17 bases in between. CDR3 length: 13 amino acids. The CDR3 sequence is CASKWAVSDGYTF. For the CDR3, the DNA is TGTGCCAGTAAATGGGCCGTTTCGGATGGCTACACCTTC.

The chain couples TRBV29-1 to TRBJ2-1; 12 bases line up with TRBD2. The V gene's germline CDR1 is SQVTM and CDR2 ANQGSEA. The CDR3 length is 15 residues. Trimming took 7 bases from V and 4 from J; bases not matched to a gene: 8. In nucleotides, the CDR3 is TGCAGCGCCCCCTCGACTAGCGGGAGTTACAATGAGCAGTTCTTC. Protein sequence: CSAPSTSGSYNEQFF.

In DNA, the CDR3 is TGCAGCGTAGCCTCGGACAGGTCTTTAATGAACACTGAAGCTTTCTTT. Its protein is CSVASDRSLMNTEAFF. The chain uses TRBV29-1 and TRBJ1-1; 7 bases fit TRBD1. The trim removed 6 bases at V and 0 bases at J, leaving 13 bases unmatched. The CDR3 is made up of 16 amino acids. Looked up from germline, CDR1 is SQVTM and CDR2 is ANQGSEA.

This chain links TRBV7-9 with TRBJ1-2; TRBD1 matches at 11 bases. The CDR3 covers 16 residues. V trimming: 3 bases; J trimming: 4 bases; junction bases outside the gene matches: 7. Germline V lookup: CDR1 SEHNR, CDR2 FQNEAQ (reference sequence). The CDR3 spells CASSFNRTGGIYGYTF. The DNA of the CDR3 is TGTGCCAGCAGCTTCAACCGGACAGGGGGCATCTATGGCTACACCTTC. Full variable domain (rest looked up from reference TRBV7-9 and TRBJ1-2): DTGVSQNPRHKITKRGQNVTFRCDPISEHNRLYWYRQTLGQGPEFLTYFQNEAQLEKSRLLSDRFSAERPKGSFSTLEIQRTEQGDSAMYLCASSFNRTGGIYGYTFGSGTRLTVV.

V gene TRBV20-1 combines with J gene TRBJ2-3; 10 bases are shared with TRBD2. CDR3 length: 18 residues. V shed 3 bases, J shed 0 bases, and the junction held 12 bases outside the gene matches. The V gene's germline CDR1 is DFQATT and CDR2 SNEGSKA (reference sequence). The CDR3: CSASPLAGEPTSTDTQYF. CDR3 sequence (DNA): TGCAGTGCTAGCCCTCTAGCGGGAGAACCCACTAGCACAGATACGCAGTATTTT.

The chain is built from TRBV20-1 and TRBJ2-7; TRBD1 matches at 8 bases. This CDR3 comprises 15 residues. Per the germline V gene, CDR1 is DFQATT and CDR2 is SNEGSKA (reference sequence). Trimming cost V 0 bases and J 3 bases; bases outside gene matches: 7. CDR3 protein: CSARDRQGLNYEQYF. CDR3 DNA: TGCAGTGCTAGAGACCGACAGGGGCTAAACTACGAGCAGTACTTC.

The sample holds many counts of this clonotype. The chain uses TRBV29-1 and TRBJ1-4; no clear D. CDR3 length equals 12 residues. The V gene lost 5 bases and the J gene lost 0 bases, with 4 bases spanning the gap. Germline CDR1 SQVTM, CDR2 ANQGSEA. The CDR3 reads CSVRTTNEKLFF. The CDR3 DNA sequence: TGCAGCGTTCGAACAACTAATGAAAAACTGTTTTTT.

In its sample, this clonotype was seen a few times. This chain links TRBV15 with TRBJ1-5; D may be TRBD1 (6 bases). Germline CDR1 and CDR2: LNHNV and YYDKDF (reference sequence). The CDR3 runs 18 residues. The V and J ends lost 3 bases and 4 bases respectively, with 22 bases between them. The CDR3 nucleotides are TGTGCCACCAGCAGGAGAGGGGGAATAGGGTTGGATAATCAGCCCCAGCATTTT. Protein sequence: CATSRRGGIGLDNQPQHF.

This clonotype was seen only a few times. The genes are TRBV15 and TRBJ2-5, with D possibly being TRBD1 or TRBD2 (5 bases each). V was pared by 3 bases and J by 2 bases, with 10 bases between. This CDR3 is 14 amino acids long. The germline V gene encodes CDR1 LNHNV and CDR2 YYDKDF (reference sequence). The CDR3 sequence is CATSRGDLQETQYF. The CDR3 DNA follows: TGTGCCACCAGCAGGGGGGACCTTCAAGAGACCCAGTACTTC.

The genes are TRBV29-1 and TRBJ2-7; 11 nucleotides align to TRBD1. V trimming: 0 bases; J trimming: 2 bases; junction bases outside the gene matches: 0. In germline, CDR1 is SQVTM, CDR2 ANQGSEA. This CDR3 spans 14 amino acids. Here the CDR3 reads CSVEEGQGAYEQYF. CDR3 nucleotides: TGCAGCGTTGAAGAGGGACAGGGGGCCTACGAGCAGTACTTC.

This clonotype was observed a handful of times. This rearrangement joins TRBV24-1 to TRBJ2-1; TRBD1 or TRBD2 may be the D gene (5 bases each). The CDR3 sequence is 13 residues long. V dropped 3 bases and J dropped 15 bases, with 17 bases sitting between them. Germline V gives CDR1 KGHDR, CDR2 SFDVKD. This CDR3 reads CATSDLPGNRRFF. The CDR3 nucleotides are TGTGCCACCAGTGATCTCCCCGGGAACAGGCGGTTCTTC.

This clonotype has only a few counts. V and J are TRBV5-5 and TRBJ2-7; TRBD2 might be the D (6 bases). Trimming took 3 bases from V and 1 from J, leaving 8 bases between them. Germline CDR1 and CDR2: SGHKS and YYEKEE (reference sequence). CDR3 length: 13 amino acids. CDR3 protein: CASSWRESYEQYF. The CDR3 DNA reads TGTGCCAGCAGCTGGAGGGAGTCCTACGAGCAGTACTTC.

V gene TRBV20-1 combines with J gene TRBJ2-7; a possible D gene is TRBD2 (6 bases). From germline, CDR1 is DFQATT and CDR2 SNEGSKA (reference sequence). The V gene lost 6 bases and the J gene lost 2 bases, with 20 bases spanning the gap. The CDR3 is made up of 15 amino acids. CDR3 nucleotides: TGCAGTGCCCGTTGGAGTAGCGGTTATACCTACGAGCAGTACTTC. Its protein product is CSARWSSGYTYEQYF.

The chain uses TRBV23-1 and TRBJ2-5; D is perhaps TRBD1 (5 bases). TRBV23-1 is labeled an ORF, and its function is uncertain. The CDR3 is 15 residues long. Trimming took off 7 bases at V and 0 bases at J, with 15 bases between the two ends. The chain's CDR3 is CASMDRAGYQETQYF. The CDR3, as DNA: TGCGCCAGCATGGATAGGGCAGGGTACCAAGAGACCCAGTACTTC.

The chain employs TRBV12-3 or TRBV12-4 and TRBJ1-1; D gene ambiguous. This CDR3 is built from 11 residues. Deletions cut 8 bases from V and 4 bases from J, with 8 bases between. In DNA form, the CDR3 reads TGTGCCAGCGGGTTAATCACTGAAGCTTTCTTT. This encodes CASGLITEAFF.

This clonotype occurred many times. The J gene is TRBJ2-2, the V gene TRBV12-3 or TRBV12-4; 8 bases line up with TRBD2. The CDR3 has 15 amino acids. The ends lost 3 bases at V and 7 bases at J; junction bases unmatched: 7. This CDR3 is CASSFRTSIGGELFF. The CDR3 DNA reads as TGTGCCAGCAGTTTTCGGACTAGCATCGGCGGGGAGCTGTTTTTT.

This clonotype was counted only a few times. The CDR3 loop is CASSVGSSANTEAFF. In DNA, the CDR3 is TGTGCCAGCAGCGTAGGATCGTCGGCGAACACTGAAGCTTTCTTT. The chain links TRBV9 to TRBJ1-1; D gene uncertain. Per germline, CDR1 SGDLS and CDR2 YYNGEE. V was pared by 0 bases and J by 1 base, with 10 bases between. The CDR3 loop spans 15 amino acids.

This clonotype was counted a few times. This chain links TRBV11-2 with TRBJ2-1, with TRBD2 matching 7 bases. This CDR3 comprises 13 residues. Germline V gene lookup returns CDR1 SGHAT and CDR2 FQNNGV. The J segment lost 10 bases and the V segment lost 3 bases, leaving 6 bases of the junction unmatched. CDR3 coding DNA: TGTGCCAGCAGCTTCCCTGGGAGGGGCGAGCAGTTCTTC. Protein: CASSFPGRGEQFF.

V usage is TRBV12-3 or TRBV12-4 and J usage is TRBJ1-2, with TRBD1 matching over 7 bases. This CDR3 region has 13 residues. Germline trimming cut 11 bases from V and 2 bases from J; bases unmatched to any gene: 8. CDR3 sequence (DNA): TGTGCCGTCGACAGGGATTCCAACTATGGCTACACCTTC. Amino acids: CAVDRDSNYGYTF.

This clonotype was counted between two and nine times. This clone may be a read error of a much larger clone one base away. The rearrangement links TRBV5-1 to TRBJ2-7; D is ambiguous. CDR1 is SGHRS, CDR2 YFSETQ, per germline. The V end was cut by 4 bases, the J end by 2 bases, with 7 bases between. The CDR3 contains 12 residues. The CDR3 is CASSVVAYEQYF. The CDR3 DNA is TGCGCCAGCAGCGTGGTAGCCTACGAGCAGTACTTC.

CDR3 nucleotide sequence: TGTGCCAGCAGCGGCAGAATGATGTCTGGGGCCAACGTCCTGACTTTC. It translates to CASSGRMMSGANVLTF. The V gene is TRBV7-9, the J gene TRBJ2-6; no clear D gene. CDR3 length equals 16 residues. The V gene lost 5 bases and the J gene lost 1 base, with 12 bases spanning the gap. CDR1 and CDR2 from the germline V gene are SEHNR and FQNEAQ (reference sequence). Full variable domain (remainder filled in from reference TRBV7-9 and TRBJ2-6): DTGVSQNPRHKITKRGQNVTFRCDPISEHNRLYWYRQTLGQGPEFLTYFQNEAQLEKSRLLSDRFSAERPKGSFSTLEIQRTEQGDSAMYLCASSGRMMSGANVLTFGAGSRLTVL.

This chain uses TRBV7-9 with TRBJ2-4, with D unresolved. The germline V gene has CDR1 SEHNR and CDR2 FQNEAQ (reference sequence). Between the trimmed V and J ends, which lost 5 bases and 0 bases, there was a span of 14 bases. CDR3 length equals 16 residues. DNA of the CDR3: TGTGCCAGCAGCCTTATAGGACCTCAAGCCAAAAACATTCAGTACTTC. It encodes CASSLIGPQAKNIQYF.

This clonotype was picked up a small number of times. The chain carries TRBV5-5 and TRBJ2-5; the D is unclear. The CDR3 contains 13 residues. V was cut by 4 bases and J by 1 base, with 8 bases left in between. Germline assignment: CDR1 SGHKS and CDR2 YYEKEE (reference sequence). The CDR3 spells CASSHITQETQYF. The CDR3 nucleotides read TGTGCCAGCAGCCATATCACCCAAGAGACCCAGTACTTC.

This clonotype was detected a few times. The CDR3 DNA sequence: TGCAGTGCTACGGTGGGTTTGGAGACCCAGTACTTC. Amino acids: CSATVGLETQYF. The rearrangement joins TRBV20-1 to TRBJ2-5; no clear D gene. CDR1 is DFQATT, CDR2 SNEGSKA, per germline (reference sequence). The CDR3 has 12 residues. V lost 4 bases, J lost 5 bases, and 11 bases lay in between.

V usage is TRBV20-1 and J usage is TRBJ2-7, with D possibly matching TRBD2 (6 bases). Germline-derived CDR1 and CDR2 are DFQATT and SNEGSKA (reference sequence). This CDR3 is 13 amino acids long. V dropped 0 bases and J dropped 4 bases, with 10 bases sitting between them. The CDR3 nucleotides read TGCAGTGCTAGAGATCCGGGGAGGTACGAGCAGTACTTC. Translated: CSARDPGRYEQYF.

The chain joins TRBV20-1 to TRBJ1-1; D may be TRBD1 (5 bases). This CDR3 has 16 amino acids. Trimming removed 0 bases at V and 1 base at J, with 15 bases between. Germline values: CDR1 DFQATT, CDR2 SNEGSKA (reference sequence). Here the CDR3 DNA reads TGCAGTGCTAGAGATGAGCCGGGGCCCAGGAACACTGAAGCTTTCTTT. The encoded protein is CSARDEPGPRNTEAFF.

The chain uses TRBV20-1 and TRBJ1-2; D gene ambiguous. CDR1 is DFQATT and CDR2 is SNEGSKA in the germline V gene (reference sequence). Trimming removed 0 bases from V and 4 bases from J, with 12 bases in between. The CDR3 has 14 amino acids. CDR3 nucleotides: TGCAGTGCTAGAGATCCGGACCGCAGCTATGGCTACACCTTC. This gives the protein CSARDPDRSYGYTF.

The J gene is TRBJ2-7, the V gene TRBV7-3; D unclear. CDR1 SGHTA and CDR2 FQGTGA come from the germline V gene. This CDR3 is 13 amino acids long. Trimming removed 2 bases at V and 5 bases at J, with 10 bases between. In DNA form, the CDR3 reads TGTGCCAGCAGCTTATCCAGGATCGACGAGCAGTACTTC. Amino acid sequence: CASSLSRIDEQYF.